Below are 3 T cell receptor beta chains sequenced from a single sample in a study of cytomegalovirus exposure and HLA in healthy donors. Vbeta (60) and Jbeta (13) primers were used in the PCR. The protocol was immunoSEQ multiplex PCR, while the TCRdb copy is restricted to in-frame clones and leaves out a portion. The sample has roughly 120,000 clones; around 70% are singletons. Sequencing used PBMCs. Every receptor here comes from a woman between 18 and 30 years old in good health and CMV-seronegative.

This chain links TRBV4-2 with TRBJ1-4; the D is unclear. Germline values: CDR1 LGHNA, CDR2 YNFKEQ. The CDR3 has 12 amino acids. Trimming shortened V by 0 bases and J by 15 bases, and 11 bases separated the two germline ends. CDR3 coding DNA: TGTGCCAGCAGCCAAGATGAAAAACGGGTGTTTTTT. Encoded protein: CASSQDEKRVFF.

This rearrangement joins TRBV25-1 to TRBJ2-1; TRBD1 might be the D (5 bases). The CDR3 runs 16 residues. The germline gives CDR1 MGHDK, CDR2 SYGVNS. The ends were cut back, 4 bases at V and 2 bases at J, with 15 bases in the middle. The CDR3 nucleotides read TGTGCCAGCAGTGCTACCAGGGCAGTCCCCTACAATGAGCAGTTCTTC. It specifies CASSATRAVPYNEQFF.

The table lists this clone with a few counts. The chain links TRBV6-5 to TRBJ1-2; D might be TRBD1 (5 bases). V was pared by 6 bases and J by 1 base, with 9 bases between. Germline V gene lookup returns CDR1 MNHEY and CDR2 SVGAGI. The CDR3 extends over 13 amino acids. The CDR3 DNA reads as TGTGCCAGCAGGCTACAGGTTAACTATGGCTACACCTTC. Its protein product is CASRLQVNYGYTF.